This entry lists 21 T cell receptor beta chains sequenced from one sample in a study of CD8+CD57+ T cells in acquired aplastic anemia. Profiling of TCR beta VDJ combinations and CDR3 sequences used genomic DNA as template. TCRdb reanalysed the reads using MiXCR and keeps one entry per CDR3 protein. The sample includes about 220,000 distinct CDR3 sequences, almost 35% of them seen just once. Sequenced input: sorted CD4+, CD8+, or CD8+CD57+ T cells (not recorded which) from PBMCs. The receptor set was obtained from a human donor in good health, serving as a control.

In its sample, this clonotype was seen many times. The chain recombines TRBV2 with TRBJ2-7, with 9 nucleotides matching TRBD1. The germline CDR1 and CDR2 sequences are SNHLY and FYNNEI. Germline trimming cut 9 bases from V and 3 bases from J; bases unmatched to any gene: 6. The CDR3 has 13 amino acids. DNA for the CDR3: TGTGCCAGTTTTCGGGACAGGGACTACGAGCAGTACTTC. It specifies CASFRDRDYEQYF. Complete variable domain (other parts from reference TRBV2 and TRBJ2-7): EPEVTQTPSHQVTQMGQEVILRCVPISNHLYFYWYRQILGQKVEFLVSFYNNEISEKSEIFDDQFSVERPDGSNFTLKIRSTKLEDSAMYFCASFRDRDYEQYFGPGTRLTVT.

CDR3 amino acids: CASSPRLAGVQETQYF. The CDR3 bases are TGTGCCAGCAGCCCCAGACTAGCGGGGGTGCAAGAGACCCAGTACTTC. The chain carries TRBV5-4 and TRBJ2-5; 12 positions match TRBD2. The CDR3 loop spans 16 amino acids. J was trimmed by 2 bases and V by 4 bases; bases with no gene match: 6. The germline CDR1 and CDR2 sequences are SGHNT and YYREEE (reference sequence).

The rearrangement links TRBV30 to TRBJ1-2; unclear D gene. The ends were cut back, 0 bases at V and 8 bases at J, with 7 bases in the middle. CDR1 is GTSNPN and CDR2 is SVGIG in the germline V gene (reference sequence). There are 11 residues in the CDR3. The CDR3, as DNA: TGTGCCTGGAGTGTGCTGGGGGGCTACACCTTC. This encodes CAWSVLGGYTF.

This clonotype has just a few counts. The chain has TRBV20-1 and TRBJ1-3; D unresolved. CDR3 length: 15 amino acids. Germline values: CDR1 DFQATT, CDR2 SNEGSKA (reference sequence). Deletions cut 0 bases from V and 0 bases from J, with 9 bases between. CDR3 bases: TGCAGTGCTAGAGATATGCGAAGCTCTGGAAACACCATATATTTT. Translation: CSARDMRSSGNTIYF.

This clonotype appeared many times. This chain joins TRBV12-3 or TRBV12-4 and TRBJ2-5; D gene ambiguous. The ends were cut back, 5 bases at V and 4 bases at J, with 17 bases in the middle. CDR3 length: 15 residues. Here the CDR3 DNA reads TGTGCCAGCAGTCCAAGTCCTCGGAGTTCAGAGACCCAGTACTTC. Encoded protein: CASSPSPRSSETQYF.

As regards this clonotype: This sequence may be a read error, since a much larger clone differs from it by one base. The CDR3 nucleotides are TGCGCCAGCAGCTTGGCGGTAGCCTACGAGCAGTACTTC. Translated, it gives CASSLAVAYEQYF. The chain has TRBV5-1 and TRBJ2-7; D ambiguous. CDR3 length equals 13 residues. The germline V gene has CDR1 SGHRS and CDR2 YFSETQ. Trimming removed 0 bases from V and 2 bases from J, with 6 bases in between.

This clonotype was seen at least ten times. The V and J genes are TRBV9 and TRBJ1-1; D remains unclear. The CDR3 covers 12 residues. Trimming pared 4 bases from V and 6 bases from J, leaving 10 bases between. CDR1 is SGDLS, CDR2 YYNGEE, per germline. DNA for the CDR3: TGTGCCAGCAGCACGCCCACGTCTGAAGCTTTCTTT. Amino acids: CASSTPTSEAFF.

As to this clonotype: One base away lies a much larger clone, so this may be a sequencing read error. V gene TRBV7-2 combines with J gene TRBJ2-1; unclear D gene. Germline V gene data show CDR1 as SGHTA and CDR2 as FQGNSA. This CDR3 spans 12 amino acids. The CDR3, as DNA: TGTGCCAGCCGCTTAGATCGGGATGAGCAGTTCTTC. Translation: CASRLDRDEQFF. Based on the CDR3 plus reference TRBV7-2 and TRBJ2-1, the full variable domain is GAGVSQSPSNKVTEKGKDVELRCDPISGHTALYWYRQSLGQGLEFLIYFQGNSAPDKSGLPSDRFSAERTGGSVSTLTIQRTQQEDSAVYLCASRLDRDEQFFGPGTRLTVL.

This clonotype was detected ten times or more. This chain uses TRBV19 with TRBJ1-4, with 7 bases matching TRBD1. The CDR3 consists of 14 residues. V lost 3 bases, J lost 8 bases, and 6 bases stayed unmatched. Germline lookup yields CDR1 LNHDA and CDR2 SQIVND (reference sequence). The chain's CDR3 is CASSIRRGGEKLFF. The CDR3 region has the DNA TGTGCCAGTAGTATCCGCAGGGGGGGGGAAAAACTGTTTTTT.

The chain links TRBV2 to TRBJ1-4; D may be TRBD1 (5 bases). Trimming stripped 3 bases from V and 7 bases from J, with 12 bases between. This CDR3 is built from 14 residues. Germline V lookup: CDR1 SNHLY, CDR2 FYNNEI. The CDR3 here is CASSEVGRGEKLFF. In DNA, the CDR3 is TGTGCCAGCAGTGAGGTTGGAAGGGGTGAAAAACTGTTTTTT.

This clonotype was counted at least ten times. The J gene is TRBJ1-2, the V gene TRBV7-8; the D is unclear. Trimming left V 4 bases short and J 2 bases short, with 17 bases between. This CDR3 contains 16 residues. Germline lookup yields CDR1 SGHVS and CDR2 FQNEAQ. CDR3 bases: TGTGCCAGCAGCTCAAACACGGCTACAGAAAACTATGGCTACACCTTC. Translating gives CASSSNTATENYGYTF.

A word on this clonotype: This may be a read error: a much more frequent sequence differs by one nucleotide. The genes are TRBV10-3 and TRBJ2-7, with D tentatively TRBD2 (6 bases). V lost 10 bases, J lost 7 bases, and 23 bases lay in between. Germline V gene lookup returns CDR1 ENHRY and CDR2 SYGVKD. The CDR3 is 14 residues long. CDR3 in DNA: TGTGCCAGCAAGTCGGTTAGCGGAGGCCTGGAGCAGTACTTC. Its translation is CASKSVSGGLEQYF.

This clonotype was counted only a few times. The gene calls are TRBV30 and TRBJ1-1; D may be TRBD1 (5 bases). Germline loops: CDR1 GTSNPN, CDR2 SVGIG (reference sequence). The CDR3 is 14 residues long. The V end lost 3 bases, the J end lost 5 bases, and 16 bases lay between the germline ends. CDR3 in DNA: TGTGCCTGGAGGAGGAAGGGGAGTTGGACTGAAGCTTTCTTT. This codes for CAWRRKGSWTEAFF.

This clonotype occurred many times. CDR3 nucleotide sequence: TGTGCCAGTAGTATACACGGGACAGGGGACTATGGCTACACCTTC. Residues: CASSIHGTGDYGYTF. This chain joins TRBV19 and TRBJ1-2, with TRBD1 identical over 10 bases. The CDR3 has 15 amino acids. The germline gives CDR1 LNHDA, CDR2 SQIVND (reference sequence). V was clipped by 2 bases and J by 3 bases; unmatched bases: 3.

This clonotype was seen repeatedly, ten times or more. The chain recombines TRBV7-9 with TRBJ2-7; D gene uncertain. This CDR3 region has 13 residues. The germline CDR1 and CDR2 sequences are SEHNR and FQNEAQ (reference sequence). The germline V and J ends were trimmed by 3 bases and 4 bases, with 10 bases remaining between them. CDR3 sequence reads: CASSLVPRYEQYF. The CDR3, as DNA: TGTGCCAGCAGCTTGGTCCCCCGTTACGAGCAGTACTTC.

To note about this clonotype: Germline is not matched at one junction end, which may reflect a read error. The chain combines TRBV20-1 with TRBJ1-2; tentatively, D is TRBD1 (5 bases). The CDR3 runs to 11 residues. CDR1 DFQATT and CDR2 SNEGSKA come from the germline V gene (reference sequence). The chain's CDR3 is CSASQGYGHTF. The CDR3 DNA sequence: TGCAGTGCTAGTCAGGGATATGGCCACACCTTC.

This clonotype was found many times. The CDR3 loop is CASSFQGTSNEKLFF. In nucleotides, the CDR3 is TGTGCCAGCAGCTTCCAGGGGACTAGTAATGAAAAACTGTTTTTT. The genes are TRBV7-2 and TRBJ1-4; the D gene is possibly TRBD1 (6 bases). V was trimmed by 3 bases and J by 4 bases, leaving 12 bases between them. The length of the CDR3 is 15 residues. Germline CDR1 reads SGHTA; CDR2 reads FQGNSA.

This chain joins TRBV10-3 and TRBJ2-1; D possibly corresponds to TRBD2 (5 bases). The germline gives CDR1 ENHRY, CDR2 SYGVKD. The CDR3 extends over 16 amino acids. The germline V and J ends were trimmed by 2 bases and 3 bases, with 14 bases remaining between them. CDR3 coding DNA: TGTGCCATCAGTGAGGTTCTGGGAGATTTCTACAATGAGCAGTTCTTC. Amino acids: CAISEVLGDFYNEQFF.

This clonotype was detected a few times. V usage is TRBV18 and J usage is TRBJ2-7; the match to TRBD2 covers 7 bases. CDR3 size: 13 residues. Germline loops: CDR1 KGHSH, CDR2 LQKENI. With 6 bases clipped from V and 7 bases from J, the junction kept 9 bases outside the gene matches. CDR3 bases: TGTGCCAGCTCGGTCGGGGAGGGTCAAGAGCAGTACTTC. Protein: CASSVGEGQEQYF.

Only a few counts were recorded for this clonotype. A much more abundant neighbour one base away suggests this may be a read error. V is TRBV25-1 and J is TRBJ2-5, with D possibly being TRBD1 (6 bases). The CDR3 has 16 residues. Looked up from germline, CDR1 is MGHDK and CDR2 is SYGVNS. V gave up 6 bases and J gave up 5 bases, with 22 bases separating them. The CDR3 DNA is TGTGCCAGCAGATCCCTACCAGGGGAGTTAATCGAGACCCAGTACTTC. Translating it yields CASRSLPGELIETQYF.

This clonotype was seen more than once but under ten times. The chain combines TRBV11-1 with TRBJ2-1, with D perhaps TRBD1 or TRBD2 (5 bases each). Germline CDR1 reads SGHAT; CDR2 reads FQDESV (reference sequence). CDR3 length: 14 amino acids. Trimming removed 5 bases from V and 10 bases from J, with 18 bases in between. The CDR3 sequence is CASSPGTLRSEQFF. The CDR3 DNA reads as TGTGCCAGCAGCCCCGGGACCCTTAGAAGCGAGCAGTTCTTC.